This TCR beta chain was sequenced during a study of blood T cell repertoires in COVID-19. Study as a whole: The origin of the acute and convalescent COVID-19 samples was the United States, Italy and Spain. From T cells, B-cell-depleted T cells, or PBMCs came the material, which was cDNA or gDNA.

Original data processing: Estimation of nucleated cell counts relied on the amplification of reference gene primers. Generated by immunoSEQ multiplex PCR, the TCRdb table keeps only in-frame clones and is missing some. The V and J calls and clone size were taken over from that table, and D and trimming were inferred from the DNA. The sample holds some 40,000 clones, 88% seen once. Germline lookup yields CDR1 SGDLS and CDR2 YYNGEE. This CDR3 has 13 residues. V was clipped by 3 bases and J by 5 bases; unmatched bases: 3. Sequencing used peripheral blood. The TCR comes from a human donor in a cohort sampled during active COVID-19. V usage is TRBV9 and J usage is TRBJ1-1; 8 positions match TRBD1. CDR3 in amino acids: CASSGTGGTEAFF. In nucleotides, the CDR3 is TGTGCCAGCAGCGGAACAGGGGGAACTGAAGCTTTCTTT. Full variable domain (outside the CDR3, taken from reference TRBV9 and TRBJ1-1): DSGVTQTPKHLITATGQRVTLRCSPRSGDLSVYWYQQSLDQGLQFLIQYYNGEERAKGNILERFSAQQFPDLHSELNLSSLELGDSALYFCASSGTGGTEAFFGQGTRLTVV.